Listed here are 4 T cell receptor beta chains from one sample, sequenced in a study of identical twins. TCRdb recomputed calls from the 5' RACE reads with MiXCR, one row per CDR3 protein. Of 1,800,000 or so distinct CDR3 sequences in the sample, roughly a third were seen once. The sequencing input was cord blood. Receptors were obtained from a newborn girl in good health.

This rearrangement joins TRBV28 to TRBJ1-5; TRBD1 agrees at 7 bases. The V gene's germline CDR1 is MDHEN and CDR2 SYDVKM. CDR3 length: 13 amino acids. Trimming took 8 bases from V and 3 from J; bases not matched to a gene: 4. This CDR3 reads CASQTGPNQPQHF. The CDR3 coding sequence is TGTGCCAGCCAGACAGGGCCCAATCAGCCCCAGCATTTT.

The chain links TRBV30 to TRBJ2-7; 7 bases are a match to TRBD1. V dropped 1 base and J dropped 0; count of bases not matched to a gene: 6. The CDR3 is 15 amino acids. CDR1 and CDR2 from the germline V gene are GTSNPN and SVGIG (reference sequence). The CDR3 protein is CAWSGRQGLSYEQYF. DNA of the CDR3: TGTGCCTGGAGTGGGAGACAGGGCCTCTCCTACGAGCAGTACTTC.

A note on this clonotype: A much bigger clone sits one base away, suggesting this may be a read error. The V call is TRBV5-1, the J call TRBJ2-4; D gene ambiguous. The CDR3 has 14 amino acids. CDR1 is SGHRS, CDR2 YFSETQ, per germline. CDR3 sequence (DNA): TGCGCCAGCAGCTTGACAGTAGCCAAAAACACTCAGTACTTC. It encodes CASSLTVAKNTQYF.

At least ten counts were recorded for this clonotype. The V gene is TRBV10-3, the J gene TRBJ1-4; the D gene is possibly TRBD1 (5 bases). The CDR3 sequence is 15 residues long. Germline values: CDR1 ENHRY, CDR2 SYGVKD. V lost 0 bases and J lost 3, with 8 bases in between. CDR3: CAISESGRANEKLFF. The CDR3 DNA follows: TGTGCCATCAGTGAGTCAGGCAGGGCTAATGAAAAACTGTTTTTT.